This T cell receptor (beta chain) was recorded in a study of response to subunit inactivated influenza vaccine. Whole-study results and caveats: The authors offered the suggestion that each seasonal influenza vaccination recruits few new T cells.

The J segment lost 6 bases and the V segment lost 6 bases, leaving 12 bases of the junction unmatched. The CDR3 is 15 residues long. Per germline, CDR1 MNHEY and CDR2 SVGEGT. One entry per CDR3 protein, called by TCRdb with MiXCR from the RT-PCR reads. The sample has a few hundred thousand distinct CDR3 sequences; 6.5% to 8% are singletons. Only a few counts were recorded for this clonotype. The antigen remains undetermined. The receptor comes from a man aged 45 to 70 who received an inactivated influenza vaccine. V usage is TRBV6-2 or TRBV6-3 and J usage is TRBJ2-3, with 7 bases fitting TRBD2. The starting material was PBMCs from blood, obtained approximately 25 months after vaccination. The CDR3 protein is CASRSRSAGGDTQYF. In nucleotides, the CDR3 is TGTGCCAGCAGATCTAGAAGCGCCGGGGGGGATACGCAGTATTTT.